The 2 T cell receptor beta chains presented below share a single source sample, sequenced in a study of early T cells in non-severe SARS-CoV-2 infection. TCRdb re-called the 5' RACE reads through MiXCR, storing one row per CDR3 protein. The sample consists of 68,000 or so distinct CDR3 sequences, 13% of them appearing once. Specimen: whole blood. The receptors were gathered from an adult who was a healthcare worker with PCR-confirmed SARS-CoV-2 infection or an uninfected control (not recorded which).

Many counts were recorded for this clonotype. The chain combines TRBV6-2 or TRBV6-3 with TRBJ1-2, with 7 bases aligning to TRBD1. Germline lookup yields CDR1 MNHEY and CDR2 SVGEGT. V shed 0 bases and J 1 base; nucleotides not matched to a gene: 14. This CDR3 contains 19 residues. Here the CDR3 DNA reads TGTGCCAGCAGTTACTCAACTCCGGACAGGACAGCGCGTAACTATGGCTACACCTTC. This gives the protein CASSYSTPDRTARNYGYTF.

The table lists this clonotype with many counts. V gene TRBV5-5 combines with J gene TRBJ2-7, with TRBD1 matching 9 bases. Germline CDR1 and CDR2: SGHKS and YYEKEE (reference sequence). With 4 bases clipped from V and 2 bases from J, the junction kept 4 bases outside the gene matches. The CDR3 totals 14 residues. The CDR3 sequence is CASSPGTGTYEQYF. CDR3 coding DNA: TGTGCCAGCAGCCCAGGGACAGGGACCTACGAGCAGTACTTC.